These T cell receptor beta chains were read from a single sample in a study of CD8 T cells in Susac syndrome. TCRdb re-derived calls from the immunoSEQ multiplex PCR reads in MiXCR, one entry per CDR3 protein. The table shows a few hundred thousand distinct CDR3 sequences, with 92% occurring only once. The sample taken for sequencing was CD8+ T cells from PBMCs. These receptors all come from a human donor with multiple sclerosis. Both conserved end residues are part of each CDR3. A D gene is named only where the DNA matches it firmly. Some rows mark clone size as missing; the rest say once, few, many or name a class of expanded clone.

D gene: TRBD1
J gene: TRBJ2-6
V gene: TRBV5-6
clone size: NA
CDR3 DNA: TGTGCCAGCAGCTTGGAGCGGACAGGGGGGGTAGTGGCTGGGGCCAACGTCCTGACTTTC
CDR3 protein: CASSLERTGGVVAGANVLTF

D gene: NA
J gene: TRBJ2-5
V gene: TRBV7-3
clone size: NA
CDR3 DNA: TGTGCCAGCAGCTTAGACGAGACTCTTCCCCAAGAGACCCAGTACTTC
CDR3 protein: CASSLDETLPQETQYF

D gene: NA
J gene: TRBJ1-1
V gene: TRBV30
clone size: once
CDR3 DNA: TGTGCCTGGAGTGGGACGGGCGGTACTGAAGCTTTCTTT
CDR3 protein: CAWSGTGGTEAFF

D gene: NA
J gene: TRBJ1-4
V gene: TRBV7-9
clone size: NA
CDR3 DNA: TGTGCCAGCAGCTCAATGACAGCAGTTAATGAAAAACTGTTTTTT
CDR3 protein: CASSSMTAVNEKLFF

D gene: TRBD1
J gene: TRBJ2-7
V gene: TRBV25-1
clone size: NA
CDR3 DNA: TGTGCCAGCAGTGCCCGTCTACAGGGGAACGGAAACGAGCAGTACTTC
CDR3 protein: CASSARLQGNGNEQYF

D gene: NA
J gene: TRBJ2-7
V gene: TRBV19
clone size: once
CDR3 DNA: TGTGCCAGTAAGGACAGCGCCTACGAGCAGTACTTC
CDR3 protein: CASKDSAYEQYF

D gene: NA
J gene: TRBJ2-6
V gene: TRBV20-1
clone size: NA
CDR3 DNA: TGCAGTGCTAGAGGACCAGTTTTACCTGGGGCCAACGTCCTGACTTTC
CDR3 protein: CSARGPVLPGANVLTF

D gene: TRBD2
J gene: TRBJ2-4
V gene: TRBV19
clone size: once
CDR3 DNA: TGTGCCAGTAGTGTAAGCGGGGGGGTAGCCAAAAACATTCAGTACTTC
CDR3 protein: CASSVSGGVAKNIQYF

D gene: NA
J gene: TRBJ1-2
V gene: TRBV25-1
clone size: NA
CDR3 DNA: TGTGCCAGCAGTGGAGAAAATGGGGGCTACACCTTC
CDR3 protein: CASSGENGGYTF

D gene: TRBD1
J gene: TRBJ1-4
V gene: TRBV10-3
clone size: NA
CDR3 DNA: TGTGCCATCAGTGAGTTTCAGGGGGTAGGTAATGAAAAACTGTTTTTT
CDR3 protein: CAISEFQGVGNEKLFF

D gene: NA
J gene: TRBJ2-1
V gene: TRBV5-4
clone size: NA
CDR3 DNA: TGTGCCAGCAGCTTCGGGGAGTACTACAATGAGCAGTTCTTC
CDR3 protein: CASSFGEYYNEQFF

D gene: NA
J gene: TRBJ1-3
V gene: TRBV4-3
clone size: NA
CDR3 DNA: TGCGCCAGCAGCCAAGTTGAACATCTTGGGTCTGGAAACACCATATATTTT
CDR3 protein: CASSQVEHLGSGNTIYF

D gene: NA
J gene: TRBJ1-4
V gene: TRBV20-1
clone size: NA
CDR3 DNA: TGCAGTGCCTATGGTGTGGGGGGTGGAGAAAAACTGTTTTTT
CDR3 protein: CSAYGVGGGEKLFF

D gene: NA
J gene: TRBJ1-2
V gene: TRBV15
clone size: NA
CDR3 DNA: TGTGCCACCAGCAGAGTCGGGGAAGGACACTATGGCTACACCTTC
CDR3 protein: CATSRVGEGHYGYTF

D gene: NA
J gene: TRBJ2-1
V gene: TRBV13
clone size: NA
CDR3 DNA: TGTGCCAGCAGCCCTTTCGGGAGAGGTGAGGATGAGCAGTTCTTC
CDR3 protein: CASSPFGRGEDEQFF

D gene: TRBD1
J gene: TRBJ1-6
V gene: TRBV30
clone size: NA
CDR3 DNA: TGTGCCTGGAGTGTACGGGTACGAGAGGGGGCCTCCTCAGGCTCACCCCTCCACTTT
CDR3 protein: CAWSVRVREGASSGSPLHF

D gene: NA
J gene: TRBJ2-1
V gene: TRBV27
clone size: NA
CDR3 DNA: TGTGCCAGCAGTCGCGGGTATTCCTACAATGAGCAGTTCTTC
CDR3 protein: CASSRGYSYNEQFF

D gene: NA
J gene: TRBJ1-1
V gene: TRBV29-1
clone size: NA
CDR3 DNA: TGCAGCGTGGGGGGAGTTAACACTGAAGCTTTCTTT
CDR3 protein: CSVGGVNTEAFF

D gene: TRBD1
J gene: TRBJ1-2
V gene: TRBV7-9
clone size: NA
CDR3 DNA: TGTGCCAGCAGCTTTCCTACAGGGGGGATCAACTATGGCTACACCTTC
CDR3 protein: CASSFPTGGINYGYTF

D gene: TRBD2
J gene: TRBJ2-5
V gene: TRBV19
clone size: NA
CDR3 DNA: TGTGCCAGTAGTGACTACGGGACTAGCGACCAAGAGACCCAGTACTTC
CDR3 protein: CASSDYGTSDQETQYF

D gene: NA
J gene: TRBJ1-1
V gene: TRBV7-9
clone size: NA
CDR3 DNA: TGTGCCAGCAGTCCCTACCTTTCAACGAACACTGAAGCTTTCTTT
CDR3 protein: CASSPYLSTNTEAFF

D gene: NA
J gene: TRBJ1-2
V gene: TRBV9
clone size: once
CDR3 DNA: TGTGCCAGCAGCCAGGGGAAGGGGCCAGGCTATGGCTACACCTTC
CDR3 protein: CASSQGKGPGYGYTF

D gene: NA
J gene: TRBJ1-1
V gene: TRBV7-9
clone size: NA
CDR3 DNA: TGTGCCAGCAGCTCCCCAGGGGTCCCCGAAGCTCTCTTT
CDR3 protein: CASSSPGVPEALF

D gene: NA
J gene: TRBJ2-2
V gene: TRBV5-1
clone size: NA
CDR3 DNA: TGCGCCAGCAGTTCGCCCGGAGGGCCGGGCACCGGGGAGCTGTTTTTT
CDR3 protein: CASSSPGGPGTGELFF